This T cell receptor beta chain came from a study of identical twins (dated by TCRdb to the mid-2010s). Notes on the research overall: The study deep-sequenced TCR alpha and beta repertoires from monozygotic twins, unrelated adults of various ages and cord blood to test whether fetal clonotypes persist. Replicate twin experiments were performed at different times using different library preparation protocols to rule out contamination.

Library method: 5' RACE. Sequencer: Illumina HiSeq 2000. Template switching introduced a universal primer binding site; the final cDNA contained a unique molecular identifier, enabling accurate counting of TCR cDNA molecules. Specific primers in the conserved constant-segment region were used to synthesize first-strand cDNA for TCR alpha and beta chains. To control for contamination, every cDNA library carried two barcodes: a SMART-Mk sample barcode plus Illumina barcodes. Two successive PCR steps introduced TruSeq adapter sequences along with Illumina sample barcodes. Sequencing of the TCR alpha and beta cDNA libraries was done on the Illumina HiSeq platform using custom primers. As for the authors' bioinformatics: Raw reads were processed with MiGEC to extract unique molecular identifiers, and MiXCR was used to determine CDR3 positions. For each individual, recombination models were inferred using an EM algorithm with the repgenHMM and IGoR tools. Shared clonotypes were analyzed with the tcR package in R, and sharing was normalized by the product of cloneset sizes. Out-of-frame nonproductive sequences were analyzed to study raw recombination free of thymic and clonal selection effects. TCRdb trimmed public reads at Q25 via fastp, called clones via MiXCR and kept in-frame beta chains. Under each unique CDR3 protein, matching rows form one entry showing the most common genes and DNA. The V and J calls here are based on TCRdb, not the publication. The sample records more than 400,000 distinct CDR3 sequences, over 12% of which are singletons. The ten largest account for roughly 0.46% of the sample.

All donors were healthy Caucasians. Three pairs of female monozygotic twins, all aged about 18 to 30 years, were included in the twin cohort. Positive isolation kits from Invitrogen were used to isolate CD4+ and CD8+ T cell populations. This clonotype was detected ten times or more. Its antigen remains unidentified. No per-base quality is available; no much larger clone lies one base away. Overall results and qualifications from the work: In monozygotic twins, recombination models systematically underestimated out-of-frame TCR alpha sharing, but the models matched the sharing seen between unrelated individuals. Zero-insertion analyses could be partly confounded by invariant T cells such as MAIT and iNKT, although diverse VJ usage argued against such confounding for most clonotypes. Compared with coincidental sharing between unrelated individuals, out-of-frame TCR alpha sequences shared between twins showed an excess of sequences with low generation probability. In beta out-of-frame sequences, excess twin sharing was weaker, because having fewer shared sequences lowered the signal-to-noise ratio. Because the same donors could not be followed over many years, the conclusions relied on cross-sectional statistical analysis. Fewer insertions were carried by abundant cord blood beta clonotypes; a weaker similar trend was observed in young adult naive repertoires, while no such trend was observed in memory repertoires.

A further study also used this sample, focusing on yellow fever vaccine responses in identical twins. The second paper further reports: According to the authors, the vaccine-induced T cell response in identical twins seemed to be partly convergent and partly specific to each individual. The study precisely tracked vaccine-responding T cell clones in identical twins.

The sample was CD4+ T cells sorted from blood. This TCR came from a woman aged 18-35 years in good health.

The CDR3 here reads CATSDTTYGYTF. The nucleotide sequence is TGTGCCACCAGTGATACTACCTATGGCTACACCTTC. The sequence links TRBV24-1 to TRBJ1-2; no confident D gene assignment can be made. The germline V gene gives CDR1 as KGHDR and CDR2 as SFDVKD. Inclusive of the bounding cysteine and phenylalanine, the CDR3 is 12 residues long. Just the 36-base CDR3 DNA is kept, in frame starting at base 1. Trimming removed 3 bases from V and 4 bases from J, leaving 5 bases between the germline ends.